Only a few counts were recorded for the clone carrying this T cell receptor beta chain. The record originates from a study of blood T cell repertoires in COVID-19. In germline, CDR1 is SGHRS, CDR2 YFSETQ. This CDR3 has 17 residues. Trimming pared 0 bases from V and 5 bases from J, leaving 20 bases between. Assay: immunoSEQ multiplex PCR; the TCRdb copy retains only in-frame clones and omits some. The table shows about 230,000 clones, with approximately 84% occurring only once. This sequence joins TRBV5-1 and TRBJ1-2; D is perhaps TRBD1 (5 bases). The sequencing sample was made of peripheral blood. The TCR was taken from a woman aged 80 or over with acute or convalescent COVID-19. Written as DNA, the CDR3 is TGCGCCAGCAGCTTGGAGCAGGGAAATCCCAAGGGGTATGGCTACACCTTC. Its translation is CASSLEQGNPKGYGYTF.